The 32 T cell receptor beta chains presented below share a single source sample, sequenced in a study of shared clonotypes between healthy human individuals. Some clones are missing from TCRdb's copy, which holds only in-frame ones; the method was immunoSEQ multiplex PCR. The sample has millions of clones, 85% to 95% seen once. Terminally differentiated effector memory CD45RA+ cells were left out of the naive CD8 fraction, which was CD45RO-negative and positively selected for CCR7. Sequenced: naive CD8+ T cells from PBMCs. These receptors came from a man aged 18 to 30 in good health. Some clones in this sample may be carry-over from other donors' samples.

This clone occurred once. The chain recombines TRBV5-6 with TRBJ1-1; weak D call: TRBD1 (5 bases). V was trimmed by 2 bases and J by 4 bases, leaving 18 bases between them. Germline V lookup: CDR1 SGHDT, CDR2 YYEEEE. This CDR3 comprises 16 residues. The CDR3 coding sequence is TGTGCCAGCAGCTTTGGGGCCTGGTCCCAGGGCACTGAAGCTTTCTTT. It is translated as CASSFGAWSQGTEAFF. The full variable domain, its missing parts supplied by reference TRBV5-6 and TRBJ1-1, is DAGVTQSPTHLIKTRGQQVTLRCSPKSGHDTVSWYQQALGQGPQFIFQYYEEEERQRGNFPDRFSGHQFPNYSSELNVNALLLGDSALYLCASSFGAWSQGTEAFFGQGTRLTVV.

CDR3 sequence reads: CASSQTGGEVGYTF. CDR3 nucleotides: TGCGCCAGCAGCCAAACAGGGGGCGAGGTTGGCTACACCTTC. The chain is built from TRBV4-3 and TRBJ1-2, with 9 positions matching TRBD1. V lost 2 bases to trimming and J lost 7 bases; unmatched junction nucleotides: 5. The CDR3 spans 14 residues. Germline V CDR1 and CDR2: LGHNA, YSLEER.

This rearrangement joins TRBV27 to TRBJ2-1, with D maybe TRBD1 (5 bases). The CDR3 runs to 12 residues. CDR1 MNHEY and CDR2 SMNVEV come from the germline V gene (reference sequence). Between the trimmed V and J ends, which lost 6 bases and 9 bases, there was a span of 12 bases. The CDR3 loop reads CASRPNQGEQFF. DNA for the CDR3: TGTGCCAGCAGACCAAATCAGGGTGAGCAGTTCTTC.

This clone has only one observation. The CDR3 is CASSPRTGTGNTIYF. The CDR3 nucleotides read TGTGCCAGCAGCCCCCGAACAGGGACTGGAAACACCATATATTTT. The rearrangement uses TRBV9 and TRBJ1-3; the D gene is possibly TRBD1 (6 bases). Looked up from germline, CDR1 is SGDLS and CDR2 is YYNGEE. The CDR3 has 15 amino acids. Trimming removed 4 bases from V and 2 bases from J, with 13 bases in between.

The chain is built from TRBV14 and TRBJ2-7; D perhaps matches TRBD2 (6 bases). The germline V gene has CDR1 SGHDN and CDR2 FVKESK. CDR3 length equals 14 residues. The V and J ends lost 3 bases and 0 bases respectively, with 9 bases between them. CDR3 coding DNA: TGTGCCAGCAGCCAGGGACTCTCCTCCTACGAGCAGTACTTC. Translation: CASSQGLSSYEQYF.

This clone was seen only once. The rearrangement joins TRBV5-5 to TRBJ2-1; D perhaps matches TRBD1 (5 bases). The V gene lost 0 bases and the J gene lost 2 bases, with 6 bases spanning the gap. The germline CDR1 and CDR2 sequences are SGHKS and YYEKEE (reference sequence). The CDR3 runs 14 residues. CDR3 loop: CASSLEGTYNEQFF. The DNA for the CDR3 is TGTGCCAGCAGCTTGGAGGGGACCTACAATGAGCAGTTCTTC.

The chain has TRBV7-2 and TRBJ1-5; 10 bases line up with TRBD1. The germline V gene encodes CDR1 SGHTA and CDR2 FQGNSA. This CDR3 is 17 amino acids long. V lost 0 bases, J lost 2 bases, and 4 bases stayed unmatched. This chain's CDR3 is CASSLAGQGVRNQPQHF. The CDR3 region has the DNA TGTGCCAGCAGCTTAGCCGGACAGGGGGTGCGCAATCAGCCCCAGCATTTT.

The chain uses TRBV28 and TRBJ2-7; D might be TRBD1 (6 bases). In germline, CDR1 is MDHEN, CDR2 SYDVKM. There are 13 residues in the CDR3. V was cut by 9 bases and J by 0 bases, with 12 bases left in between. CDR3 in amino acids: CASSWGPSYEQYF. The DNA of the CDR3 is TGTGCCAGTTCGTGGGGGCCCTCCTACGAGCAGTACTTC.

The V call is TRBV4-1, the J call TRBJ2-7, with TRBD1 as a possible D gene (6 bases). CDR1 MGHRA and CDR2 YSYEKL come from the germline V gene. V was pared by 0 bases and J by 3 bases, with 15 bases between. The CDR3 spans 16 residues. The CDR3 loop reads CASSQELEGVLYEQYF. CDR3 bases: TGCGCCAGCAGCCAAGAACTTGAGGGGGTCCTCTACGAGCAGTACTTC.

The gene calls are TRBV27 and TRBJ1-1; D perhaps matches TRBD1 (5 bases). Trimming cost V 5 bases and J 0 bases, with 16 bases left between them. The CDR3 runs 16 residues. Germline-derived CDR1 and CDR2 are MNHEY and SMNVEV (reference sequence). DNA for the CDR3: TGTGCCAGCAGTCCATCCCGGGGGGAAGTGAACACTGAAGCTTTCTTT. The encoded protein is CASSPSRGEVNTEAFF.

CDR3 DNA: TGTGCCAGCAGCCCCGTAGCTGGGACCGGGGAGCTGTTTTTT. It specifies CASSPVAGTGELFF. This chain joins TRBV9 and TRBJ2-2, with D unresolved. The germline V and J ends were trimmed by 4 bases and 5 bases, with 12 bases remaining between them. Per germline, CDR1 SGDLS and CDR2 YYNGEE. CDR3 length: 14 amino acids.

The rearrangement joins TRBV10-3 to TRBJ1-1; tentative D call: TRBD1 (6 bases). Germline values: CDR1 ENHRY, CDR2 SYGVKD. The CDR3 has 12 amino acids. Trimming stripped 6 bases from V and 5 bases from J, with 10 bases between. CDR3 amino acids: CAIRYGQTEAFF. In DNA form, the CDR3 reads TGTGCCATCAGATATGGACAGACTGAAGCTTTCTTT.

The CDR3: CASSGPLAVISNEQFF. The CDR3 nucleotides read TGTGCCAGTAGTGGGCCGTTAGCGGTAATTAGCAATGAGCAGTTCTTC. The chain recombines TRBV19 with TRBJ2-1; maybe TRBD2 (6 bases). The germline V gene has CDR1 LNHDA and CDR2 SQIVND (reference sequence). V was pared by 5 bases and J by 6 bases, with 20 bases between. This CDR3 spans 16 amino acids.

Comment on this clone: Distinct nucleotide sequences in the sample also encode this CDR3. The chain uses TRBV9 and TRBJ2-7; the match to TRBD1 covers 10 bases. Losses at the gene ends were 3 bases for V and 0 bases for J; bases not matched to a gene: 3. In germline, CDR1 is SGDLS, CDR2 YYNGEE. The CDR3 totals 15 residues. Written as DNA, the CDR3 is TGTGCCAGCAGCGCCCGGGACAGGGGCTCCTACGAGCAGTACTTC. It encodes CASSARDRGSYEQYF.

The chain has TRBV28 and TRBJ2-5, with D tentatively TRBD1 (5 bases). Germline-derived CDR1 and CDR2 are MDHEN and SYDVKM. The CDR3 has 15 residues. The ends were cut back, 3 bases at V and 1 base at J, with 12 bases in the middle. The CDR3 nucleotides read TGTGCCAGCAGTTTTGAAGGCAGGGTCCAAGAGACCCAGTACTTC. Its translation: CASSFEGRVQETQYF.

The chain is built from TRBV7-9 and TRBJ1-2, with D uncertain. Trimming took off 1 base at V and 4 bases at J, with 10 bases between the two ends. The CDR3 consists of 14 residues. Per the germline V gene, CDR1 is SEHNR and CDR2 is FQNEAQ (reference sequence). Here the CDR3 reads CASSLVLGSYGYTF. Here the CDR3 DNA reads TGTGCCAGCAGCTTAGTCTTGGGGAGCTATGGCTACACCTTC.

The chain carries TRBV27 and TRBJ1-1, with unresolved D. Germline V gives CDR1 MNHEY, CDR2 SMNVEV (reference sequence). The V and J ends lost 4 bases and 4 bases respectively, with 16 bases between them. CDR3 length: 15 residues. Written as DNA, the CDR3 is TGTGCCAGCAGTTCTACCCCGTTAAGTGGCACTGAAGCTTTCTTT. Its translation is CASSSTPLSGTEAFF.

The CDR3 coding sequence is TGTGCCAGCAGCTTCGAGCGGCAGGGACTTTCACCCCTCCACTTT. It encodes CASSFERQGLSPLHF. This sequence joins TRBV5-6 and TRBJ1-6, with D possibly matching TRBD1 (5 bases). This CDR3 is built from 15 residues. CDR1 is SGHDT and CDR2 is YYEEEE in the germline V gene. Trimming left V 2 bases short and J 9 bases short, with 15 bases between.

V gene TRBV27 combines with J gene TRBJ1-2; 7 bases are shared with TRBD1. Per germline, CDR1 MNHEY and CDR2 SMNVEV (reference sequence). Losses at the gene ends were 4 bases for V and 0 bases for J; bases not matched to a gene: 11. This CDR3 region has 17 residues. The CDR3 region has the DNA TGTGCCAGCAGTTCCCTCCTGGCGACAGGGCCTAACTATGGCTACACCTTC. It is translated as CASSSLLATGPNYGYTF.

The chain has TRBV2 and TRBJ2-5; D might be TRBD2 (7 bases). The germline V gene has CDR1 SNHLY and CDR2 FYNNEI. Between the trimmed V and J ends, which lost 3 bases and 4 bases, there was a span of 21 bases. The CDR3 sequence is 17 residues long. For the CDR3, the DNA is TGTGCCAGCAGTGAGTCAGCTAGCGGAGGGGGGCGAGAGACCCAGTACTTC. Its protein product is CASSESASGGGRETQYF.

The V gene is TRBV14, the J gene TRBJ2-7; TRBD2 matches 11 bases. From germline, CDR1 is SGHDN and CDR2 FVKESK. Losses at the gene ends were 3 bases for V and 0 bases for J; bases not matched to a gene: 4. This CDR3 comprises 16 residues. CDR3 loop: CASSQGTSGTSYEQYF. CDR3 nucleotides: TGTGCCAGCAGCCAGGGGACTAGCGGAACCTCCTACGAGCAGTACTTC.

V and J are TRBV27 and TRBJ2-1, with no clear D. Germline CDR1 is MNHEY and CDR2 is SMNVEV (reference sequence). The CDR3 spans 13 residues. Trimming took 3 bases from V and 15 from J, leaving 18 bases between them. CDR3 coding DNA: TGTGCCAGCAGTTTTCGGCAGTCCACCGATGCGTTCTTC. Protein: CASSFRQSTDAFF.

This chain links TRBV28 with TRBJ2-1; 12 bases are shared with TRBD2. The CDR3 loop spans 23 amino acids. Trimming cost V 6 bases and J 4 bases; bases outside gene matches: 28. Germline CDR1 reads MDHEN; CDR2 reads SYDVKM. For the CDR3, the DNA is TGTGCCAGCAGCACCCCGAAGACTCCCGGACTAGCGGGAACTCCCCCGACTTACAATGAGCAGTTCTTC. Translating gives CASSTPKTPGLAGTPPTYNEQFF.

This sequence joins TRBV19 and TRBJ2-7; TRBD2 might be the D (5 bases). This CDR3 comprises 13 residues. Germline V lookup: CDR1 LNHDA, CDR2 SQIVND (reference sequence). With 1 base removed from V and 6 bases from J, the gap between germline ends came to 10 bases. The CDR3 nucleotides read TGTGCCAGTAGTATAGGATCAGGAGGCGAGCAGTACTTC. Translated, it gives CASSIGSGGEQYF. The whole variable domain, remainder taken from reference TRBV19 and TRBJ2-7, is DGGITQSPKYLFRKEGQNVTLSCEQNLNHDAMYWYRQDPGQGLRLIYYSQIVNDFQKGDIAEGYSVSREKKESFPLTVTSAQKNPTAFYLCASSIGSGGEQYFGPGTRLTVT.

The chain recombines TRBV7-9 with TRBJ2-1; 11 positions match TRBD2. Unmatched junction bases numbered 9, after V lost 4 bases and J lost 7 bases. The CDR3 extends over 16 amino acids. CDR1 and CDR2 (germline): SEHNR, FQNEAQ (reference sequence). CDR3 loop: CASSSRLAGIGNEQFF. In nucleotides, the CDR3 is TGTGCCAGCAGCTCAAGACTAGCGGGGATAGGAAATGAGCAGTTCTTC.

The chain is built from TRBV4-3 and TRBJ1-1, with a tentative D call TRBD1 (6 bases). This CDR3 region has 13 residues. V was clipped by 0 bases and J by 7 bases, with 9 bases between them. The germline V gene encodes CDR1 LGHNA and CDR2 YSLEER. The CDR3 coding sequence is TGCGCCAGCAGCCAAGATTCAGGGGATGAAGCTTTCTTT. Residues: CASSQDSGDEAFF.

CDR3: CAWDGYSYNEQFF. CDR3 DNA sequence: TGTGCCTGGGACGGCTACTCCTACAATGAGCAGTTCTTC. This rearrangement joins TRBV30 to TRBJ2-1; D is unclear. The V end lost 5 bases, the J end lost 0 bases, and 8 bases lay between the germline ends. The CDR3 consists of 13 residues. Germline V gene lookup returns CDR1 GTSNPN and CDR2 SVGIG (reference sequence). Complete variable domain (other parts from reference TRBV30 and TRBJ2-1): SQTIHQWPATLVQPVGSPLSLECTVEGTSNPNLYWYRQAAGRGLQLLFYSVGIGQISSEVPQNLSASRPQDRQFILSSKKLLLSDSGFYLCAWDGYSYNEQFFGPGTRLTVL.

Of note for this clone: Different DNA sequences within this sample yield the same CDR3. The J gene is TRBJ2-7, the V gene TRBV29-1; the match to TRBD1 covers 10 bases. With V trimmed by 4 bases and J by 3 bases, 3 bases remained unmatched. The CDR3 loop spans 13 amino acids. Per germline, CDR1 SQVTM and CDR2 ANQGSEA. CDR3 bases: TGCAGCGTTGTAGGGGACAGGGGCTACGAGCAGTACTTC. Translated, it gives CSVVGDRGYEQYF.

The chain uses TRBV19 and TRBJ1-1; TRBD1 might be the D (6 bases). CDR1 and CDR2 (germline): LNHDA, SQIVND (reference sequence). V shed 8 bases and J shed 8 bases, with 12 bases lying between them. The CDR3 has 11 amino acids. The CDR3: CASGQWVEAFF. The CDR3 DNA sequence: TGTGCCAGTGGACAGTGGGTCGAAGCTTTCTTT.

V gene TRBV7-2 combines with J gene TRBJ2-7, with D maybe TRBD2 (5 bases). The germline V gene has CDR1 SGHTA and CDR2 FQGNSA. Trimming left V 1 base short and J 3 bases short, with 7 bases between. CDR3 length equals 13 residues. CDR3 bases: TGTGCCAGCAGCTTAGATGGAGGCTACGAGCAGTACTTC. As protein: CASSLDGGYEQYF.

The rearrangement uses TRBV4-3 and TRBJ2-1; D is perhaps TRBD2 (6 bases). Looked up from germline, CDR1 is LGHNA and CDR2 is YSLEER. This CDR3 region has 17 residues. The V end lost 0 bases, the J end lost 7 bases, and 19 bases lay between the germline ends. The CDR3 here is CASSQDLVAEEGNEQFF. DNA of the CDR3: TGCGCCAGCAGCCAAGATTTGGTAGCGGAGGAGGGTAATGAGCAGTTCTTC.

The chain links TRBV7-9 to TRBJ2-1, with D tentatively TRBD1 or TRBD2 (5 bases each). The CDR3 runs 14 residues. V lost 5 bases and J 4 bases, leaving 12 bases between the germline ends. CDR1 is SEHNR, CDR2 FQNEAQ, per germline (reference sequence). CDR3 in amino acids: CASSLEGLYNEQFF. The CDR3 region has the DNA TGTGCCAGCAGCCTAGAGGGGCTTTACAATGAGCAGTTCTTC.